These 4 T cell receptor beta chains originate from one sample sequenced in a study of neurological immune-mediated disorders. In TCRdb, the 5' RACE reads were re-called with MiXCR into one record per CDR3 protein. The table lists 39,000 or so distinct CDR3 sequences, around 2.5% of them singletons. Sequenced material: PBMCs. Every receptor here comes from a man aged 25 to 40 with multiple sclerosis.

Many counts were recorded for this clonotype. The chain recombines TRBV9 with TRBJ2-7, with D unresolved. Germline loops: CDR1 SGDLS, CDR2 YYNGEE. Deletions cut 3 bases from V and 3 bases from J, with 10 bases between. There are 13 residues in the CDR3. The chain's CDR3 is CASSGQTHYEQYF. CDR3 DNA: TGTGCCAGCAGCGGGCAGACCCACTACGAGCAGTACTTC.

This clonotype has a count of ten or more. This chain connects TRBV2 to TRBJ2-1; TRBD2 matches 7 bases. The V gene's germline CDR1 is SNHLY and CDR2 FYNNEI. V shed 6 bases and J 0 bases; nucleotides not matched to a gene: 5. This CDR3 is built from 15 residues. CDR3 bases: TGTGCCAGCAGGAGGGAGGGGAGCTCCTACAATGAGCAGTTCTTC. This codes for CASRREGSSYNEQFF.

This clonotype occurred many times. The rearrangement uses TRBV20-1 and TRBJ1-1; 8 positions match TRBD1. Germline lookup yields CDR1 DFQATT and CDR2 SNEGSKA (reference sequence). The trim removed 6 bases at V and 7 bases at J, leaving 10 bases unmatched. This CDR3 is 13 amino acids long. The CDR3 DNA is TGCAGTGCGGGGGGGGACAGGACAATTGAAGCTTTCTTT. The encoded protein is CSAGGDRTIEAFF.

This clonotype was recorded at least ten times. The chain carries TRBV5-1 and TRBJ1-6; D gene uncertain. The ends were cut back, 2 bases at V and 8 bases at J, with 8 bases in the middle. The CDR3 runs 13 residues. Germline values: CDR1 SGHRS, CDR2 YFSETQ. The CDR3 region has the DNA TGCGCCAGCAGCTTCCAGGCGGATTCACCCCTCCACTTT. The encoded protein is CASSFQADSPLHF.